This T cell receptor beta chain is from a study of T cell responses to AZD1222 COVID-19 vaccine. Clones were sequenced by immunoSEQ multiplex PCR, and TCRdb holds only the in-frame ones, with some missing. The table lists 150,000 to 200,000 clones, less than 95% of them singletons. Study results and limitations: The study found Spike-specific TCR breadth and depth rose after two AZD1222 doses. Spike regions recognized by vaccine-associated CD4 TCRs spanned the protein, led by 160-218 and 743-854. Recipients of AZD1222 seropositive at baseline numbered only 6 or 7.

About this clone: As yet, its antigen is unknown.

The CDR3 consists of 14 residues. CDR1 is SGHRS, CDR2 YFSETQ, per germline. The V end was cut by 0 bases, the J end by 3 bases, with 10 bases between. The V call is TRBV5-1, the J call TRBJ2-7; no firm D call. The TCR was taken from an adult in good health. The sequenced sample was peripheral blood, obtained on day 0 of AZD1222 vaccination. The CDR3 region has the DNA TGCGCCAGCAGCTTGGTTCAGGCCGGCTACGAGCAGTACTTC. Its protein product is CASSLVQAGYEQYF.